One TCR beta chain is described in this entry. These data are taken from a study of blood T cell repertoires in COVID-19. Source study methods: Nucleated cell counts were estimated from reference gene primer amplification. Generated by immunoSEQ multiplex PCR, the TCRdb table keeps only in-frame clones and is missing some. From that table come the V and J calls and clone size; the DNA was used to work out D and trimming. The data show 650,000 to 800,000 clones, with 70% to 90% seen just once and over 0.2% held by the top ten. This receptor was taken from a woman younger than 30 with acute or convalescent COVID-19. The sequenced material came from peripheral blood.

The CDR3 region is CASSQGHYTTGSGNYGYTF. The CDR3 nucleotides are TGCGCCAGCAGCCAAGGTCATTACACCACAGGGAGCGGTAACTATGGCTACACCTTC. J is TRBJ1-2 and V is TRBV4-1, with D possibly being TRBD1 (6 bases). From germline, CDR1 is MGHRA and CDR2 YSYEKL. The CDR3 is made up of 19 amino acids. V was cut by 1 base and J by 1 base, with 22 bases left in between.